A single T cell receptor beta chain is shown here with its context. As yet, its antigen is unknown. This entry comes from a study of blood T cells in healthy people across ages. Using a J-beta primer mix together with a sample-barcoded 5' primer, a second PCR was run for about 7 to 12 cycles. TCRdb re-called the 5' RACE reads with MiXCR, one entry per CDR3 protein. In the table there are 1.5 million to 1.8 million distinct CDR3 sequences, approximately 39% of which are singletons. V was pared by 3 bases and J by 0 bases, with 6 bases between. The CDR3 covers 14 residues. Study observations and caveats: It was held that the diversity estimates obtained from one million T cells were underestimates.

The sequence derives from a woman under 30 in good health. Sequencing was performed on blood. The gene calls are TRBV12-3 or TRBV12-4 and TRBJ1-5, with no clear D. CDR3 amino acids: CASSFSNSNQPQHF. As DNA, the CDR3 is TGTGCCAGCAGTTTTAGTAATAGCAATCAGCCCCAGCATTTT.